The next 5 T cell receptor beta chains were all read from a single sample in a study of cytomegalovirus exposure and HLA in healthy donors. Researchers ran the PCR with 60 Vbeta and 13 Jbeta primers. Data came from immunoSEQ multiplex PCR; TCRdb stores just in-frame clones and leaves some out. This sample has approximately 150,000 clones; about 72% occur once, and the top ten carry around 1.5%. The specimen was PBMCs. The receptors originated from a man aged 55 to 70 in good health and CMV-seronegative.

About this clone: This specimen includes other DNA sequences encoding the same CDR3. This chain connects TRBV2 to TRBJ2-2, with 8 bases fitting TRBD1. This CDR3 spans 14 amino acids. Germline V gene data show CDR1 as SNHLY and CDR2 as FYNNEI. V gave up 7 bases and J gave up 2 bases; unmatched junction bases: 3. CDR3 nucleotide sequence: TGTGCCAGCACCGGACAGGGTAACACCGGGGAGCTGTTTTTT. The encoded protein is CASTGQGNTGELFF.

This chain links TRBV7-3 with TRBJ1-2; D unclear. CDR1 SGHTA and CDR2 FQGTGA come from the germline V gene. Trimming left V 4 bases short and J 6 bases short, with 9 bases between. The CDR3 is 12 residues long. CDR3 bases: TGTGCCAGCAGCTCGGTGGGAGATGGCTACACCTTC. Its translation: CASSSVGDGYTF.

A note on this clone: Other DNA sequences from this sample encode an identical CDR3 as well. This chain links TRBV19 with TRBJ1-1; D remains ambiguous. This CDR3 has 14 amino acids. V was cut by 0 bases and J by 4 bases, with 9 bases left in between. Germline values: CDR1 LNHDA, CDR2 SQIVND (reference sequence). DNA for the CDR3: TGTGCCAGTAGTATAGACAGGCGACGCACTGAAGCTTTCTTT. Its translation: CASSIDRRRTEAFF.

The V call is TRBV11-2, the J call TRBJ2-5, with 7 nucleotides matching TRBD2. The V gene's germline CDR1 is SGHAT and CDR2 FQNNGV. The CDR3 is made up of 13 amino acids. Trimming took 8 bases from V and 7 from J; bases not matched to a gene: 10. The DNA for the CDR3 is TGTGCCAGCCTTCCACAATCGGGAGGGACCCAGTACTTC. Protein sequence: CASLPQSGGTQYF.

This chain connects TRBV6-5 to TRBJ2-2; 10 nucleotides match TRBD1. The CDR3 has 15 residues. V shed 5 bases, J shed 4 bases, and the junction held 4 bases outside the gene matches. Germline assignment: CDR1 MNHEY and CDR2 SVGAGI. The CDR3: CASSPGTGVTGELFF. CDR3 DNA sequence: TGTGCCAGCAGTCCGGGGACAGGGGTCACCGGGGAGCTGTTTTTT.